The next 20 T cell receptor beta chains were all read from a single sample in a study of T-cell reconstitution after alpha-beta-depleted transplantation in children. Using unique molecular identifiers, the investigators prepared the TCRbeta library. Via MiXCR, TCRdb re-called the PCR reads, giving one row per CDR3 protein. Among under 400,000 distinct CDR3 sequences, approximately 23% were seen once, and the ten largest hold 9.5% to 12%. The source material was PBMCs, mostly from graft donor cells, sampled 180 days after TCRalphabeta/CD19-depleted stem cell transplant. These receptors were taken from a male patient younger than 18 who had a stem cell transplant for acute lymphoblastic leukemia, so the T cells may come from the graft donor.

The chain has TRBV6-6 and TRBJ2-7, with D perhaps TRBD1 or TRBD2 (5 bases each). Germline V gene lookup returns CDR1 MNHNY and CDR2 SVGAGI (reference sequence). This CDR3 spans 12 amino acids. V was clipped by 0 bases and J by 6 bases, with 6 bases between them. The CDR3: CASSYSRGEQYF. CDR3 bases: TGTGCCAGCAGTTACTCGAGGGGCGAGCAGTACTTC.

This clonotype was detected only a few times. CDR3 amino acids: CASSLGPGSSYNEQFF. The CDR3 nucleotides are TGCGCCAGCAGCTTGGGCCCGGGGTCCTCCTACAATGAGCAGTTCTTC. The V gene is TRBV5-1, the J gene TRBJ2-1; D is perhaps TRBD2 (5 bases). Germline V gives CDR1 SGHRS, CDR2 YFSETQ. Deletions cut 0 bases from V and 0 bases from J, with 10 bases between. This CDR3 has 16 residues.

This clonotype was counted ten times or more. The V gene is TRBV6-2 or TRBV6-3, the J gene TRBJ2-5; D is undetermined. The CDR3 runs to 14 residues. Germline CDR1 MNHEY, CDR2 SVGEGT. The V end lost 0 bases, the J end lost 2 bases, and 7 bases lay between the germline ends. The CDR3 DNA is TGTGCCAGCAGTTACTCGGGAACACAAGAGACCCAGTACTTC. Encoded protein: CASSYSGTQETQYF.

The chain recombines TRBV18 with TRBJ1-5, with 9 bases lining up with TRBD1. Trimming took 3 bases from V and 6 from J; bases not matched to a gene: 6. The CDR3 runs to 15 residues. CDR1 and CDR2 (germline): KGHSH, LQKENI. This CDR3 reads CASSPGQGISQPQHF. For the CDR3, the DNA is TGTGCCAGCTCACCTGGACAGGGGATTAGTCAGCCCCAGCATTTT.

This clonotype was detected a few times. The gene calls are TRBV11-2 and TRBJ1-3; D not resolved. Trimming pared 5 bases from V and 0 bases from J, leaving 11 bases between. Germline V lookup: CDR1 SGHAT, CDR2 FQNNGV. This CDR3 is 15 amino acids long. CDR3 region: CASSTLLSSGNTIYF. CDR3 DNA sequence: TGTGCCAGCAGCACCCTCCTTAGCTCTGGAAACACCATATATTTT.

The CDR3 DNA reads TGCAGCGTTGAGGGACAGGGGCTCTACGAGCAGTACTTC. This translates into CSVEGQGLYEQYF. The chain joins TRBV29-1 to TRBJ2-7, with 10 bases fitting TRBD1. Trimming at V came to 3 bases and at J to 3 bases, leaving 2 bases not matched to a gene. The CDR3 covers 13 residues. Germline lookup yields CDR1 SQVTM and CDR2 ANQGSEA.

The CDR3 here is CASSFSLAYNEQFF. The DNA of the CDR3 is TGTGCCAGCAGTTTCTCACTAGCCTACAATGAGCAGTTCTTC. This rearrangement joins TRBV27 to TRBJ2-1, with D perhaps TRBD2 (5 bases). This CDR3 spans 14 amino acids. Trimming removed 3 bases from V and 2 bases from J, with 8 bases in between. Germline V gives CDR1 MNHEY, CDR2 SMNVEV (reference sequence).

The V call is TRBV25-1, the J call TRBJ1-2; 8 bases align to TRBD1. After removal of 2 bases from V and 6 bases from J, the junction contained 5 bases not matched to a gene. The CDR3 runs to 14 residues. Germline CDR1 is MGHDK and CDR2 is SYGVNS. CDR3 bases: TGTGCCAGCAGTGAAGGGGTCAGGGGGCATGGCTACACCTTC. Its translation is CASSEGVRGHGYTF.

This clonotype was seen a handful of times. The chain couples TRBV9 to TRBJ2-1; no definite D call. The ends were cut back, 0 bases at V and 3 bases at J, with 7 bases in the middle. The CDR3 extends over 14 amino acids. Germline CDR1 SGDLS, CDR2 YYNGEE. CDR3: CASSVAWDYNEQFF. The CDR3, as DNA: TGTGCCAGCAGCGTAGCATGGGACTACAATGAGCAGTTCTTC. Drawing the rest from reference TRBV9 and TRBJ2-1, the complete variable domain is DSGVTQTPKHLITATGQRVTLRCSPRSGDLSVYWYQQSLDQGLQFLIQYYNGEERAKGNILERFSAQQFPDLHSELNLSSLELGDSALYFCASSVAWDYNEQFFGPGTRLTVL.

This clonotype was picked up a small number of times. This sequence joins TRBV5-1 and TRBJ2-5, with 10 bases fitting TRBD2. The CDR3 is 15 amino acids. V dropped 3 bases and J dropped 4; count of bases not matched to a gene: 6. Germline values: CDR1 SGHRS, CDR2 YFSETQ. CDR3 sequence reads: CASSSPAGGGETQYF. CDR3 sequence (DNA): TGCGCCAGCAGCTCACCAGCGGGAGGGGGAGAGACCCAGTACTTC.

This rearrangement joins TRBV24-1 to TRBJ2-2; 7 nucleotides agree with TRBD1. The germline V gene encodes CDR1 KGHDR and CDR2 SFDVKD. V dropped 4 bases and J dropped 4; count of bases not matched to a gene: 2. The CDR3 covers 14 residues. CDR3 region: CATSEAGGTGELFF. CDR3 sequence (DNA): TGTGCCACCAGTGAGGCAGGGGGCACCGGGGAGCTGTTTTTT.

The V gene is TRBV15, the J gene TRBJ1-2, with D uncertain. In germline, CDR1 is LNHNV, CDR2 YYDKDF (reference sequence). This CDR3 is built from 13 residues. V was trimmed by 1 base and J by 2 bases, leaving 5 bases between them. Written as DNA, the CDR3 is TGTGCCACCAGCAGAGTTCTGAACTATGGCTACACCTTC. It yields the protein CATSRVLNYGYTF.

There are a few counts of this clonotype. The V gene is TRBV20-1, the J gene TRBJ1-1, with 9 bases lining up with TRBD1. Germline values: CDR1 DFQATT, CDR2 SNEGSKA (reference sequence). This CDR3 has 16 residues. V lost 5 bases, J lost 1 base, and 11 bases stayed unmatched. In DNA, the CDR3 is TGCAGTGCTTGGGCCGGGACAGGGTTCGGGAACACTGAAGCTTTCTTT. Translating gives CSAWAGTGFGNTEAFF.

The rearrangement uses TRBV3-1 and TRBJ1-5; D may be TRBD1 (5 bases). Germline loops: CDR1 LGHDT, CDR2 YNNKEL (reference sequence). V was cut by 5 bases and J by 2 bases, with 16 bases left in between. This CDR3 spans 16 amino acids. CDR3: CASSSRGLGGNQPQHF. The CDR3 coding sequence is TGTGCCAGCAGCTCCCGGGGGTTAGGGGGCAATCAGCCCCAGCATTTT.

This chain connects TRBV14 to TRBJ2-1, with 12 nucleotides matching TRBD2. V was clipped by 3 bases and J by 7 bases; unmatched bases: 16. Per the germline V gene, CDR1 is SGHDN and CDR2 is FVKESK. This CDR3 has 19 residues. The chain's CDR3 is CASSHMASGRALVWNEQFF. CDR3 in DNA: TGTGCCAGCAGCCATATGGCTAGCGGGAGGGCCCTTGTGTGGAATGAGCAGTTCTTC.

This clonotype was observed a few times. The rearrangement links TRBV6-1 to TRBJ2-5; 7 nucleotides agree with TRBD1. This CDR3 contains 15 residues. With V trimmed by 6 bases and J by 5 bases, 12 bases remained unmatched. Per germline, CDR1 MNHNS and CDR2 SASEGT. The CDR3 sequence: CASRATGQRPETQYF. The CDR3, as DNA: TGTGCCAGCAGAGCTACGGGACAGCGCCCCGAGACCCAGTACTTC.

V is TRBV6-5 and J is TRBJ1-2, with unresolved D. Trimming took off 0 bases at V and 3 bases at J, with 8 bases between the two ends. CDR1 and CDR2 from the germline V gene are MNHEY and SVGAGI. The CDR3 has 14 amino acids. This CDR3 is CASSYSNPDYGYTF. Here the CDR3 DNA reads TGTGCCAGCAGTTACTCGAATCCCGACTATGGCTACACCTTC.

The chain is built from TRBV15 and TRBJ2-7; the match to TRBD1 covers 9 bases. CDR1 is LNHNV and CDR2 is YYDKDF in the germline V gene (reference sequence). The CDR3 has 17 amino acids. Trimming cost V 4 bases and J 3 bases; bases outside gene matches: 13. CDR3 region: CATSTRDRVFPYYEQYF. The CDR3 DNA is TGTGCCACCAGCACCCGGGACAGGGTTTTCCCATACTACGAGCAGTACTTC.

Worth noting for this clonotype: One end of the junction is discordant with germline, which a read error may explain. The gene calls are TRBV7-6 and TRBJ2-3; the match to TRBD2 covers 11 bases. This CDR3 comprises 16 residues. Germline V gives CDR1 SGHVS, CDR2 FNYEAQ. CDR3 in DNA: TGTGCCAGCAGCTTTCGACTAGCGGGAAGCACAGATAGGCAGTATTTT. This codes for CASSFRLAGSTDRQYF.

Many counts were recorded for this clonotype. The rearrangement uses TRBV12-3 or TRBV12-4 and TRBJ2-3, with D possibly matching TRBD1 (6 bases). This CDR3 is built from 16 residues. Trimming cost V 1 base and J 2 bases, with 13 bases left between them. In DNA, the CDR3 is TGTGCCAGCAGTTTAGGGGTTGGGACATACACAGATACGCAGTATTTT. This sequence encodes CASSLGVGTYTDTQYF.